Below are 32 T cell receptor beta chains sequenced from a single sample in a study of cytomegalovirus exposure and HLA in healthy donors. 60 Vbeta and 13 Jbeta primers were used in PCR. The repertoire was sequenced with immunoSEQ multiplex PCR; TCRdb's copy has only in-frame clones and lacks some. The sample includes about 180,000 clones, 77% seen only once; the top ten take approximately 1.3%. Specimen: PBMCs. The origin of the receptors is a man between 18 and 35 years old in good health and CMV-seronegative.

CDR3 sequence (DNA): TGTGCCAGCAGCTTAGTCGATGGGGCAGGCAATGAGCAGTTCTTC. This encodes CASSLVDGAGNEQFF. The V gene is TRBV7-9, the J gene TRBJ2-1; TRBD1 might be the D (5 bases). The CDR3 has 15 residues. CDR1 and CDR2 from the germline V gene are SEHNR and FQNEAQ (reference sequence). Trimming took off 1 base at V and 6 bases at J, with 13 bases between the two ends.

This clone was detected only once. This chain joins TRBV19 and TRBJ2-3; 7 nucleotides match TRBD2. The V and J ends lost 7 bases and 0 bases, in that order; junction bases with no gene match: 7. Germline CDR1 is LNHDA and CDR2 is SQIVND (reference sequence). CDR3 size: 15 residues. CDR3 region: CASKMGLTSTDTQYF. In DNA form, the CDR3 reads TGTGCCAGTAAAATGGGACTAACTAGCACAGATACGCAGTATTTT.

The rearrangement uses TRBV30 and TRBJ1-2; TRBD1 is a possible D gene (5 bases). This CDR3 contains 15 residues. Germline CDR1 GTSNPN, CDR2 SVGIG (reference sequence). Trimming shortened V by 0 bases and J by 5 bases, and 16 bases separated the two germline ends. CDR3 nucleotide sequence: TGTGCCTGGAGTGTTCCAGGGTCGGGTGGGTATGGCTACACCTTC. Amino acids: CAWSVPGSGGYGYTF.

This chain uses TRBV2 with TRBJ2-5; maybe TRBD1 (8 bases). CDR3 length equals 13 residues. Germline V gene lookup returns CDR1 SNHLY and CDR2 FYNNEI. For the CDR3, the DNA is TGTGCGGGGGGGACAGGCGTCGTAGAGACCCAGTACTTC. Protein product: CAGGTGVVETQYF. The entire variable domain, with the rest obtained from reference TRBV2 and TRBJ2-5, is as follows: EPEVTQTPSHQVTQMGQEVILRCVPISNHLYFYWYRQILGQKVEFLVSFYNNEISEKSEIFDDQFSVERPDGSNFTLKIRSTKLEDSAMYFCAGGTGVVETQYFGPGTRLLVL.

The rearrangement uses TRBV7-9 and TRBJ1-5; 8 bases fit TRBD1. The CDR3 is 15 residues long. Germline V gives CDR1 SEHNR, CDR2 FQNEAQ (reference sequence). V trimming: 5 bases; J trimming: 3 bases; junction bases outside the gene matches: 6. CDR3 nucleotides: TGTGCCAGCAGCGCCTGGACAGGGATCAATCAGCCCCAGCATTTT. Translated: CASSAWTGINQPQHF.

This CDR3 reads CAWSVGSQPSDTQYF. CDR3 DNA sequence: TGTGCCTGGAGTGTTGGTTCACAGCCCTCAGATACGCAGTATTTT. The chain combines TRBV30 with TRBJ2-3; D is unclear. This CDR3 contains 15 residues. Germline V gives CDR1 GTSNPN, CDR2 SVGIG (reference sequence). V was pared by 0 bases and J by 4 bases, with 14 bases between. Complete variable domain (other parts from reference TRBV30 and TRBJ2-3): SQTIHQWPATLVQPVGSPLSLECTVEGTSNPNLYWYRQAAGRGLQLLFYSVGIGQISSEVPQNLSASRPQDRQFILSSKKLLLSDSGFYLCAWSVGSQPSDTQYFGPGTRLTVL.

The CDR3 here is CASSFGTGGYNEQFF. DNA for the CDR3: TGCGCCAGCAGCTTCGGGACAGGGGGCTACAATGAGCAGTTCTTC. The rearrangement joins TRBV5-1 to TRBJ2-1; 11 bases fit TRBD1. Per germline, CDR1 SGHRS and CDR2 YFSETQ. Trimming removed 2 bases from V and 3 bases from J; junction bases left unmatched: 1. The CDR3 is made up of 15 amino acids. Complete variable domain (other parts from reference TRBV5-1 and TRBJ2-1): KAGVTQTPRYLIKTRGQQVTLSCSPISGHRSVSWYQQTPGQGLQFLFEYFSETQRNKGNFPGRFSGRQFSNSRSEMNVSTLELGDSALYLCASSFGTGGYNEQFFGPGTRLTVL.

The V gene is TRBV27, the J gene TRBJ2-4; a weak D match, TRBD2 (6 bases). The V gene lost 6 bases and the J gene lost 9 bases, with 15 bases spanning the gap. Per the germline V gene, CDR1 is MNHEY and CDR2 is SMNVEV (reference sequence). This CDR3 region has 13 residues. CDR3 residues: CASRPFGGAIQYF. The DNA of the CDR3 is TGTGCCAGCAGACCCTTCGGGGGAGCCATTCAGTACTTC.

About this clone: This same CDR3 is encoded by further DNA sequences in the sample. This chain joins TRBV29-1 and TRBJ2-3; D may be TRBD2 (5 bases). The germline V gene has CDR1 SQVTM and CDR2 ANQGSEA. This CDR3 comprises 12 residues. With 2 bases removed from V and 2 bases from J, the gap between germline ends came to 5 bases. The CDR3 region is CSVERDTDTQYF. For the CDR3, the DNA is TGCAGCGTTGAACGGGACACAGATACGCAGTATTTT.

J is TRBJ2-1 and V is TRBV19, with TRBD1 matching 11 bases. V lost 7 bases to trimming and J lost 7 bases; unmatched junction nucleotides: 3. Germline V lookup: CDR1 LNHDA, CDR2 SQIVND (reference sequence). This CDR3 contains 13 residues. The CDR3 DNA follows: TGTGCCAGTACCCGGGACAGGGGGAATGAGCAGTTCTTC. As protein: CASTRDRGNEQFF.

The chain carries TRBV5-6 and TRBJ2-5; D is ambiguous. CDR1 SGHDT and CDR2 YYEEEE come from the germline V gene. The CDR3 loop spans 13 amino acids. Trimming stripped 1 base from V and 5 bases from J, with 9 bases between. The CDR3 here is CASSLKLWETQYF. As DNA, the CDR3 is TGTGCCAGCAGCTTGAAACTGTGGGAGACCCAGTACTTC.

The chain combines TRBV5-7 with TRBJ2-7; D gene uncertain. TRBV5-7 is known as an ORF, though its function is uncertain. V lost 4 bases to trimming and J lost 5 bases, with 7 bases between them. This CDR3 region has 11 residues. The CDR3 loop is CASSGEDEQYF. As DNA, the CDR3 is TGTGCCAGCAGCGGAGAAGACGAGCAGTACTTC.

This clone occurred a few times. J is TRBJ1-5 and V is TRBV2; D is uncertain. V was shortened by 6 bases and J by 6 bases, with 18 bases between the two germline ends. The CDR3 is 15 residues long. Germline CDR1 and CDR2: SNHLY and FYNNEI. The CDR3 sequence: CASSGRGPEAQPQHF. DNA for the CDR3: TGTGCCAGCAGCGGTCGGGGTCCCGAGGCTCAGCCCCAGCATTTT.

This clone occurred a few times. The chain carries TRBV5-1 and TRBJ2-3; TRBD1 matches at 7 bases. Germline CDR1 reads SGHRS; CDR2 reads YFSETQ. The V gene end was trimmed by 4 bases and the J gene end by 4 bases; junction bases not matched to a gene: 9. The length of the CDR3 is 15 residues. The CDR3 nucleotides read TGCGCCAGCAGCGGCTACAGGGGAGTTGCAGATACGCAGTATTTT. This encodes CASSGYRGVADTQYF.

CDR3 amino acids: CASSDQGAGGNTIYF. CDR3 DNA: TGTGCCAGCAGTGATCAGGGGGCGGGAGGAAACACCATATATTTT. The rearrangement uses TRBV6-1 and TRBJ1-3; 8 positions match TRBD1. CDR3 length: 15 amino acids. V was clipped by 3 bases and J by 4 bases; unmatched bases: 5. The germline V gene encodes CDR1 MNHNS and CDR2 SASEGT.

This chain links TRBV25-1 with TRBJ2-4; maybe TRBD2 (5 bases). The length of the CDR3 is 14 residues. V was shortened by 2 bases and J by 4 bases, with 9 bases between the two germline ends. The germline V gene encodes CDR1 MGHDK and CDR2 SYGVNS. CDR3 sequence: CASSETGVKNIQYF. Here the CDR3 DNA reads TGTGCCAGCAGTGAAACCGGGGTGAAAAACATTCAGTACTTC.

V gene TRBV9 combines with J gene TRBJ1-1; D ambiguous. The CDR3 extends over 15 amino acids. CDR1 and CDR2 (germline): SGDLS, YYNGEE. Trimming removed 0 bases from V and 5 bases from J, with 14 bases in between. This CDR3 is CASSVGWSGGTEAFF. The CDR3 DNA sequence: TGTGCCAGCAGCGTAGGTTGGTCGGGAGGGACTGAAGCTTTCTTT.

This rearrangement joins TRBV9 to TRBJ2-3; 8 bases fit TRBD1. The CDR3 has 16 amino acids. The J segment lost 0 bases and the V segment lost 3 bases, leaving 6 bases of the junction unmatched. The germline gives CDR1 SGDLS, CDR2 YYNGEE. CDR3 loop: CASSARGTGSTDTQYF. In DNA, the CDR3 is TGTGCCAGCAGCGCAAGAGGGACAGGTAGCACAGATACGCAGTATTTT.

This clone was recorded only once. The chain links TRBV25-1 to TRBJ1-2, with D possibly TRBD1 on 6 matching bases. V dropped 3 bases and J dropped 3 bases, with 14 bases sitting between them. The CDR3 has 15 residues. From germline, CDR1 is MGHDK and CDR2 SYGVNS. The CDR3, as DNA: TGTGCCAGCAGTGACGAGGGCAGGGGCGACTATGGCTACACCTTC. Its translation is CASSDEGRGDYGYTF.

V is TRBV4-3 and J is TRBJ2-7, with 9 bases that match TRBD2. The CDR3 spans 17 residues. Germline values: CDR1 LGHNA, CDR2 YSLEER. The trim removed 0 bases at V and 7 bases at J, leaving 13 bases unmatched. The CDR3 DNA sequence: TGCGCCAGCAGCCAAGAATATGGGGCGGGAGGGCCTGGGGAGCAGTACTTC. Its protein product is CASSQEYGAGGPGEQYF.

The chain employs TRBV5-8 and TRBJ2-4; TRBD1 matches 7 bases. The J segment lost 6 bases and the V segment lost 4 bases, leaving 13 bases of the junction unmatched. CDR3 length equals 16 residues. Germline V gene lookup returns CDR1 SGHTS and CDR2 YDEGEE. The chain's CDR3 is CASSPETGIRGNIQYF. CDR3 coding DNA: TGTGCCAGCAGCCCCGAGACAGGGATCAGGGGAAACATTCAGTACTTC.

This clone was recorded at least ten times. The chain recombines TRBV13 with TRBJ2-1; 7 nucleotides agree with TRBD1. Germline V gene lookup returns CDR1 PRHDT and CDR2 FYEKMQ (reference sequence). The CDR3 runs 16 residues. Trimming cost V 5 bases and J 0 bases; bases outside gene matches: 7. This CDR3 is CASSHIGTVSYNEQFF. For the CDR3, the DNA is TGTGCCAGCAGCCATATCGGGACAGTCTCCTACAATGAGCAGTTCTTC.

The rearrangement joins TRBV23-1 to TRBJ1-6; D remains ambiguous. TRBV23-1 is annotated as an ORF whose role is uncertain. The germline V and J ends were trimmed by 0 bases and 2 bases, with 20 bases remaining between them. This CDR3 has 20 residues. CDR3 sequence: CASSQSSYVIPRAYNSPLHF. The CDR3 DNA reads as TGCGCCAGCAGTCAATCTTCTTACGTTATCCCTCGGGCCTATAATTCACCCCTCCACTTT.

The genes are TRBV9 and TRBJ1-1; D gene uncertain. CDR3 length equals 13 residues. The germline V and J ends were trimmed by 0 bases and 5 bases, with 8 bases remaining between them. Germline V lookup: CDR1 SGDLS, CDR2 YYNGEE. CDR3 sequence: CASSVASRTEAFF. In DNA form, the CDR3 reads TGTGCCAGCAGCGTAGCATCGAGGACTGAAGCTTTCTTT.

V and J are TRBV6-5 and TRBJ2-3; D is possibly TRBD2 (5 bases). Trimming removed 5 bases at V and 4 bases at J, with 16 bases between. The CDR3 is 15 amino acids. The germline V gene has CDR1 MNHEY and CDR2 SVGAGI. For the CDR3, the DNA is TGTGCCAGCAGTAACCGGGATACTGGGTCAGATACGCAGTATTTT. This codes for CASSNRDTGSDTQYF.

As to this clone: The same CDR3 also results from other DNA sequences found in this sample. The chain links TRBV6-6 to TRBJ2-5, with 9 bases identical to TRBD1. Germline V gene data show CDR1 as MNHNY and CDR2 as SVGAGI (reference sequence). The CDR3 consists of 13 residues. With 6 bases clipped from V and 4 bases from J, the junction kept 3 bases outside the gene matches. The CDR3 protein is CASRTGGGETQYF. The CDR3 coding sequence is TGTGCCAGCAGGACAGGGGGGGGAGAGACCCAGTACTTC.

Remarks on this clone: The same CDR3 also results from other DNA sequences found in this sample. The chain carries TRBV5-1 and TRBJ2-3; D may be TRBD2 (5 bases). The CDR3 contains 12 residues. The V gene's germline CDR1 is SGHRS and CDR2 YFSETQ. V was cut by 2 bases and J by 6 bases, with 7 bases left in between. The CDR3 DNA sequence: TGCGCCAGCAGCTTAGCGGCTGATACGCAGTATTTT. Its protein is CASSLAADTQYF.

This clone was seen a handful of times. The rearrangement links TRBV30 to TRBJ2-1; D possibly corresponds to TRBD2 (5 bases). CDR1 is GTSNPN, CDR2 SVGIG, per germline (reference sequence). V shed 4 bases and J shed 0 bases, with 10 bases lying between them. The CDR3 sequence is 14 residues long. CDR3 protein: CAWISGNSYNEQFF. In DNA, the CDR3 is TGTGCCTGGATATCGGGGAACTCCTACAATGAGCAGTTCTTC.

This chain links TRBV10-1 with TRBJ2-1, with 11 bases lining up with TRBD2. The CDR3 length is 14 residues. Unmatched junction bases numbered 4, after V lost 4 bases and J lost 8 bases. Germline V gene data show CDR1 as WNHNN and CDR2 as SYGVQD (reference sequence). The CDR3 region is CASSGLAGPYEQFF. The CDR3 DNA follows: TGCGCCAGCAGTGGACTAGCGGGGCCCTATGAGCAGTTCTTC.

This clone was found a few times. The V gene is TRBV30, the J gene TRBJ2-5, with D perhaps matching TRBD1 (7 bases). V gave up 3 bases and J gave up 1 base, with 15 bases separating them. Germline-derived CDR1 and CDR2 are GTSNPN and SVGIG (reference sequence). The CDR3 spans 15 residues. CDR3 sequence reads: CAWRSQGGFQETQYF. The CDR3 coding sequence is TGTGCCTGGAGGTCCCAGGGGGGCTTCCAAGAGACCCAGTACTTC.

The genes are TRBV7-8 and TRBJ1-5; weak D call: TRBD1 (5 bases). CDR3 length: 14 residues. V was clipped by 5 bases and J by 3 bases, with 11 bases between them. Germline-derived CDR1 and CDR2 are SGHVS and FQNEAQ. The DNA for the CDR3 is TGTGCCAGCAGCGAGTCAGGGCCCAATCAGCCCCAGCATTTT. Translated: CASSESGPNQPQHF. The variable domain in full, completed from reference TRBV7-8 and TRBJ1-5, reads GAGVSQSPRYKVAKRGQDVALRCDPISGHVSLFWYQQALGQGPEFLTYFQNEAQLDKSGLPSDRFFAERPEGSVSTLKIQRTQQEDSAVYLCASSESGPNQPQHFGDGTRLSIL.

This chain links TRBV30 with TRBJ1-5; tentative D call: TRBD1 (5 bases). The CDR3 covers 13 residues. From germline, CDR1 is GTSNPN and CDR2 SVGIG (reference sequence). Trimming took off 2 bases at V and 4 bases at J, with 9 bases between the two ends. CDR3 protein: CAWSHRQNQPQHF. The CDR3 coding sequence is TGTGCCTGGAGTCACAGGCAAAATCAGCCCCAGCATTTT.